This paragraph reports one T cell receptor beta chain. Trimming removed 4 bases at V and 6 bases at J, with 21 bases between. Looked up from germline, CDR1 is SGDLS and CDR2 is YYNGEE. CDR3 size: 16 residues. The data were obtained in a study of blood T cell repertoires in COVID-19. Study processing details: How many nucleated cells were present was estimated from reference gene primer amplification. The table came from immunoSEQ multiplex PCR; TCRdb's copy has only in-frame clones and leaves some out. Clone size and V and J calls were adopted from that table, with D and trimming inferred from the DNA. The sample has over 25,000 clones, about 90% seen once.

Sequencing was done on a sample of peripheral blood. V usage is TRBV9 and J usage is TRBJ2-3, with D tentatively TRBD2 (6 bases). The receptor was derived from a man between 65 and 85 years old with active or convalescent COVID-19. In nucleotides, the CDR3 is TGTGCCAGCAGCCCCGGGACTCAACCCCCGCGGGATACGCAGTATTTT. Protein: CASSPGTQPPRDTQYF.